Below are 15 T cell receptor beta chains sequenced from a single sample in a study of blood T cell repertoires in COVID-19. Sequenced by immunoSEQ multiplex PCR; TCRdb stores in-frame clones only, minus some. The data hold roughly 330,000 clones, with 83% observed a single time. Source material: peripheral blood. The receptor source for this set is a woman between 45 and 65 years old with acute or convalescent COVID-19.

This clone occurred once. The rearrangement joins TRBV27 to TRBJ2-1; TRBD2 might be the D (6 bases). Looked up from germline, CDR1 is MNHEY and CDR2 is SMNVEV (reference sequence). V was clipped by 8 bases and J by 5 bases, with 10 bases between them. The CDR3 extends over 12 amino acids. The CDR3 region has the DNA TGTGCCAGCGTGGGGGGTCACAATGAGCAGTTCTTC. This gives the protein CASVGGHNEQFF.

V usage is TRBV10-3 and J usage is TRBJ2-3; 8 bases are a match to TRBD2. The trim removed 4 bases at V and 3 bases at J, leaving 3 bases unmatched. The CDR3 has 14 amino acids. CDR1 and CDR2 from the germline V gene are ENHRY and SYGVKD. CDR3 protein: CAISGAGGTDTQYF. CDR3 bases: TGTGCCATCAGTGGGGCGGGAGGTACAGATACGCAGTATTTT.

The rearrangement joins TRBV27 to TRBJ1-2, with 10 bases aligning to TRBD1. Losses at the gene ends were 5 bases for V and 6 bases for J; bases not matched to a gene: 9. Germline CDR1 and CDR2: MNHEY and SMNVEV (reference sequence). The CDR3 is made up of 15 amino acids. The CDR3 DNA sequence: TGTGCCAGCAGTCCGAGACAGGGGGCCAGCCATGGCTACACCTTC. Protein sequence: CASSPRQGASHGYTF.

The rearrangement links TRBV3-1 (or the pseudogene TRBV3-2) to TRBJ1-1; D not certain. Trimming cost V 0 bases and J 5 bases, with 10 bases left between them. CDR1 and CDR2 from the germline V gene are LGHDT and YNNKEL (reference sequence). This CDR3 has 14 amino acids. CDR3 sequence reads: CASSQDGRVTEAFF. For the CDR3, the DNA is TGTGCCAGCAGCCAAGATGGGAGGGTAACTGAAGCTTTCTTT.

The chain carries TRBV30 and TRBJ1-1; tentatively, D is TRBD1 (5 bases). The germline V and J ends were trimmed by 3 bases and 1 base, with 21 bases remaining between them. This CDR3 region has 17 residues. The V gene's germline CDR1 is GTSNPN and CDR2 SVGIG (reference sequence). CDR3 sequence reads: CAWRTQRGVSANTEAFF. CDR3 nucleotide sequence: TGTGCCTGGAGGACCCAACGGGGGGTAAGCGCGAACACTGAAGCTTTCTTT.

This sequence joins TRBV27 and TRBJ1-2; D remains ambiguous. V shed 6 bases and J shed 4 bases, with 12 bases lying between them. There are 13 residues in the CDR3. Germline V gene lookup returns CDR1 MNHEY and CDR2 SMNVEV (reference sequence). This chain's CDR3 is CASSSPGGYGYTF. The CDR3 bases are TGTGCCAGCAGCTCACCCGGAGGCTATGGCTACACCTTC.

The chain combines TRBV5-1 with TRBJ2-1; D possibly corresponds to TRBD2 (5 bases). Trimming removed 6 bases from V and 10 bases from J, with 14 bases in between. Germline values: CDR1 SGHRS, CDR2 YFSETQ. This CDR3 is built from 12 residues. DNA of the CDR3: TGCGCCAGCAATCTACCCGGCGGGGAGCAGTTCTTC. It yields the protein CASNLPGGEQFF. The entire variable domain, with the rest obtained from reference TRBV5-1 and TRBJ2-1, is as follows: KAGVTQTPRYLIKTRGQQVTLSCSPISGHRSVSWYQQTPGQGLQFLFEYFSETQRNKGNFPGRFSGRQFSNSRSEMNVSTLELGDSALYLCASNLPGGEQFFGPGTRLTVL.

This clone was detected a few times. The V and J genes are TRBV27 and TRBJ1-1; D unclear. With 4 bases removed from V and 4 bases from J, the gap between germline ends came to 13 bases. Looked up from germline, CDR1 is MNHEY and CDR2 is SMNVEV (reference sequence). CDR3 length: 14 residues. The CDR3 DNA is TGTGCCAGCAGTTCATGGTCACATCCCACTGAAGCTTTCTTT. Amino acids: CASSSWSHPTEAFF.

The rearrangement links TRBV24-1 to TRBJ1-2, with a tentative D call TRBD1 (5 bases). Trimming pared 4 bases from V and 6 bases from J, leaving 17 bases between. The CDR3 loop spans 15 amino acids. Germline V gene sequence: CDR1 KGHDR, CDR2 SFDVKD. For the CDR3, the DNA is TGTGCCACCAGTGAATCGGGGGTAGGGGCTGATGGCTACACCTTC. The encoded protein is CATSESGVGADGYTF.

This chain uses TRBV7-2 with TRBJ2-7; 14 bases align to TRBD2. Germline V gene sequence: CDR1 SGHTA, CDR2 FQGNSA. V lost 5 bases, J lost 6 bases, and 3 bases stayed unmatched. This CDR3 contains 14 residues. The CDR3, as DNA: TGTGCCAGCAGCCAGGGACTAGCGGGAGTCGAGCAGTACTTC. The encoded protein is CASSQGLAGVEQYF.

CDR3 DNA sequence: TGTGCCAGCAGCCCTAGAAAGAGCACAGATACGCAGTATTTT. Amino acid sequence: CASSPRKSTDTQYF. The chain uses TRBV7-9 and TRBJ2-3; no clear D gene. Per germline, CDR1 SEHNR and CDR2 FQNEAQ (reference sequence). The CDR3 loop spans 14 amino acids. V was clipped by 5 bases and J by 0 bases, with 9 bases between them. The full variable domain, with the rest looked up from reference TRBV7-9 and TRBJ2-3, is DTGVSQNPRHKITKRGQNVTFRCDPISEHNRLYWYRQTLGQGPEFLTYFQNEAQLEKSRLLSDRFSAERPKGSFSTLEIQRTEQGDSAMYLCASSPRKSTDTQYFGPGTRLTVL.

This chain uses TRBV7-6 with TRBJ1-6; TRBD1 agrees at 8 bases. Germline-derived CDR1 and CDR2 are SGHVS and FNYEAQ. There are 14 residues in the CDR3. V gave up 1 base and J gave up 7 bases; unmatched junction bases: 0. CDR3 nucleotides: TGTGCCAGCAGCTTAGACAGGGGGAATTCACCCCTCCACTTT. It yields the protein CASSLDRGNSPLHF.

The rearrangement joins TRBV30 to TRBJ1-2; no firm D call. The V end was cut by 2 bases, the J end by 7 bases, with 8 bases between. The CDR3 spans 11 residues. In germline, CDR1 is GTSNPN, CDR2 SVGIG (reference sequence). CDR3 nucleotides: TGTGCCTGGAGTCGGGCGGGTGGCTACACCTTC. Protein: CAWSRAGGYTF.

This chain connects TRBV5-1 to TRBJ2-3; TRBD2 matches 8 bases. CDR1 SGHRS and CDR2 YFSETQ come from the germline V gene. The CDR3 has 16 residues. J gave up 0 bases and V 4 bases, and 7 bases lay outside the gene matches. The CDR3 bases are TGCGCCAGCAGCCGTTTACTAGCGGCTAGCACAGATACGCAGTATTTT. This translates into CASSRLLAASTDTQYF.

The rearrangement links TRBV2 to TRBJ1-5; D perhaps matches TRBD1 (6 bases). V was trimmed by 7 bases and J by 3 bases, leaving 7 bases between them. The germline V gene encodes CDR1 SNHLY and CDR2 FYNNEI. The CDR3 covers 12 residues. CDR3 residues: CASNRANQPQHF. The CDR3 DNA reads TGTGCCAGCAACAGGGCCAATCAGCCCCAGCATTTT. The entire variable domain, with the rest obtained from reference TRBV2 and TRBJ1-5, is as follows: EPEVTQTPSHQVTQMGQEVILRCVPISNHLYFYWYRQILGQKVEFLVSFYNNEISEKSEIFDDQFSVERPDGSNFTLKIRSTKLEDSAMYFCASNRANQPQHFGDGTRLSIL.